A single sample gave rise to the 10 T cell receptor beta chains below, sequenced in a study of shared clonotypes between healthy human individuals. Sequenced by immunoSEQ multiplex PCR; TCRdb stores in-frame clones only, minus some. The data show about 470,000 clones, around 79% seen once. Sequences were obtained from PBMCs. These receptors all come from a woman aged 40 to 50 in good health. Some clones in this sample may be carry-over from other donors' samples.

The CDR3 sequence: CATSGGYSNQPQHF. For the CDR3, the DNA is TGTGCCACTTCAGGGGGTTATAGCAATCAGCCCCAGCATTTT. This sequence joins TRBV6-5 and TRBJ1-5; 7 bases are a match to TRBD1. V was pared by 10 bases and J by 0 bases, with 6 bases of the junction left unmatched. Germline CDR1 reads MNHEY; CDR2 reads SVGAGI. The CDR3 is 14 residues long.

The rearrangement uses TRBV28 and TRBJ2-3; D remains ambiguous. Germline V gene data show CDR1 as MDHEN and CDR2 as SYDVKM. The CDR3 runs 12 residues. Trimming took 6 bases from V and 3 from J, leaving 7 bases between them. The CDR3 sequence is CASRQQTDTQYF. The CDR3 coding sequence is TGTGCCAGCAGGCAACAGACAGATACGCAGTATTTT.

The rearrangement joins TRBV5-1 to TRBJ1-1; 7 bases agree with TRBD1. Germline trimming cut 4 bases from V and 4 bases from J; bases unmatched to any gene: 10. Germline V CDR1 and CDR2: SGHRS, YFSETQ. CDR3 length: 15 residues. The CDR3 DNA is TGCGCCAGCAGCAAGGGACAGAATGAAGGCACTGAAGCTTTCTTT. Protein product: CASSKGQNEGTEAFF.

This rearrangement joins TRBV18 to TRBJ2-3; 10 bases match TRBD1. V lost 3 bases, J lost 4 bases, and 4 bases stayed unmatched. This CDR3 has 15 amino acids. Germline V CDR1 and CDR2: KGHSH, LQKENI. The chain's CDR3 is CASSPRQGAADTQYF. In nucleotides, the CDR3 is TGTGCCAGCTCACCCCGACAGGGGGCCGCAGATACGCAGTATTTT. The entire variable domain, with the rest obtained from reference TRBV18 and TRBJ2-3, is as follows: NAGVMQNPRHLVRRRGQEARLRCSPMKGHSHVYWYRQLPEEGLKFMVYLQKENIIDESGMPKERFSAEFPKEGPSILRIQQVVRGDSAAYFCASSPRQGAADTQYFGPGTRLTVL.

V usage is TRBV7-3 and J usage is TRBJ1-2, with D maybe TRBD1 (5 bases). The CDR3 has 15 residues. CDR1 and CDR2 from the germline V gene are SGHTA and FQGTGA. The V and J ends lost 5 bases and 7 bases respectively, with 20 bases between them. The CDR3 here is CASSPRGYPIGGYTF. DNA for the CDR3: TGTGCCAGCAGCCCAAGGGGTTACCCTATTGGTGGCTACACCTTC.

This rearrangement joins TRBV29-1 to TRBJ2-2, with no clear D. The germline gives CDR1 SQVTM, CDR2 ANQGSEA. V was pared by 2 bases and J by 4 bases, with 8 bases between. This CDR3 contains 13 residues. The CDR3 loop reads CSVEHSITGELFF. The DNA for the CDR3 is TGCAGCGTTGAACACTCCATCACCGGGGAGCTGTTTTTT.

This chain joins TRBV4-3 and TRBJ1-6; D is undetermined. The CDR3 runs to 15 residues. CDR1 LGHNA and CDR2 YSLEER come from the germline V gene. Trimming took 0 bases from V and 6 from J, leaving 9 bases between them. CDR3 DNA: TGCGCCAGCAGCCAAGAAACCGCGAGTAATTCACCCCTCCACTTT. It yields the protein CASSQETASNSPLHF.

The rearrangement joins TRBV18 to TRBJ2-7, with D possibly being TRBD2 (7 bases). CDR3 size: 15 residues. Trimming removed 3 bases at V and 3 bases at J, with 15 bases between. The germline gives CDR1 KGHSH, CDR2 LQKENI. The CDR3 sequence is CASSPGGTPSYEQYF. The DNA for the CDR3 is TGTGCCAGCTCACCGGGGGGGACACCCAGCTACGAGCAGTACTTC. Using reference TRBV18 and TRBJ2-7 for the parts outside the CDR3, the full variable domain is NAGVMQNPRHLVRRRGQEARLRCSPMKGHSHVYWYRQLPEEGLKFMVYLQKENIIDESGMPKERFSAEFPKEGPSILRIQQVVRGDSAAYFCASSPGGTPSYEQYFGPGTRLTVT.

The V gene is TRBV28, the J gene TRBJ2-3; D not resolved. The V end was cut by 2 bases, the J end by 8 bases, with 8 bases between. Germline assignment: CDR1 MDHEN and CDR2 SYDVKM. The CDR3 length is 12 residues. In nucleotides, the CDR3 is TGTGCCAGCAGTTTAGGATGGTCTACGCAGTATTTT. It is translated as CASSLGWSTQYF.

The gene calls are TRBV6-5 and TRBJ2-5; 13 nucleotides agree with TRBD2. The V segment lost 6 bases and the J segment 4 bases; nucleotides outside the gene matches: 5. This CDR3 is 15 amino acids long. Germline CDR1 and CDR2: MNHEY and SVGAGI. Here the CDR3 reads CASRPTSGRSETQYF. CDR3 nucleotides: TGTGCCAGCAGACCGACTAGCGGGAGGTCAGAGACCCAGTACTTC.